The rows below give T cell receptor beta chains drawn from one sample of a study of Ad26.COV2.S vaccination and SARS-CoV-2 variants. The table came from immunoSEQ multiplex PCR; TCRdb's copy has only in-frame clones and leaves some out. The sample has hundreds of thousands of clones; around 86% are singletons. The specimen was peripheral blood, collected in a trial of Ad26.COV2.S vaccine versus placebo. The receptors stem from a person aged 18-65 years who received the Ad26.COV2.S COVID-19 vaccine or a placebo. CDR3s include the opening cysteine and the closing phenylalanine or tryptophan. The order of the fields is J gene, clone size, D gene, V gene, CDR3 DNA, CDR3 protein. The D gene is left open where the match is weak. Expanded clones get a size class; other rows say once, few or many, or leave the size out.

J gene: TRBJ2-7; clone size: .; D gene: TRBD2; V gene: TRBV6-1; CDR3 DNA: TGTGCCAGCAGTCCCGAGAGCGGGAGCTCCTACGAGCAGTACTTC; CDR3 protein: CASSPESGSSYEQYF
J gene: TRBJ2-2; clone size: .; D gene: .; V gene: TRBV18; CDR3 DNA: TGTGCCAGCTCACCTCAATATGAGGAGCTGTTTTTT; CDR3 protein: CASSPQYEELFF
J gene: TRBJ2-5; clone size: .; D gene: .; V gene: TRBV6-1; CDR3 DNA: TGTGCCAGCAGTGATCAGGGGGGGTTATCGGAGACCCAGTACTTC; CDR3 protein: CASSDQGGLSETQYF
J gene: TRBJ1-1; clone size: once; D gene: .; V gene: TRBV4-1; CDR3 DNA: TGCGCCAGCAGCTCGAACCCGGACTTGAACACTGAAGCTTTCTTT; CDR3 protein: CASSSNPDLNTEAFF
J gene: TRBJ1-1; clone size: .; D gene: .; V gene: TRBV30; CDR3 DNA: TGTGCCCTAAACAGAGAAGCTTTCTTT; CDR3 protein: CALNREAFF
J gene: TRBJ2-5; clone size: .; D gene: .; V gene: TRBV5-1; CDR3 DNA: TGCGCCAGCAGCAACCTTGAGACCCAGTACTTC; CDR3 protein: CASSNLETQYF
J gene: TRBJ2-3; clone size: .; D gene: TRBD2; V gene: TRBV7-2; CDR3 DNA: TGTGCCAGCAGCTCCGGACTAGCGGGGGGATCAGATACGCAGTATTTT; CDR3 protein: CASSSGLAGGSDTQYF
J gene: TRBJ1-1; clone size: once; D gene: TRBD1; V gene: TRBV6-2/TRBV6-3; CDR3 DNA: TGTGCCAGCAGTTTCTATCCGGGACAGTGGAACACTGAAGCTTTCTTT; CDR3 protein: CASSFYPGQWNTEAFF
J gene: TRBJ2-7; clone size: .; D gene: .; V gene: TRBV19; CDR3 DNA: TGTGCCAGTAGAACAGGCGGCGAGCAGTACTTC; CDR3 protein: CASRTGGEQYF
J gene: TRBJ2-7; clone size: .; D gene: .; V gene: TRBV9; CDR3 DNA: TGTGCCAGCAGCGTAGAGTCTGGGGCCGCCGAGCAGTACTTC; CDR3 protein: CASSVESGAAEQYF
J gene: TRBJ2-7; clone size: .; D gene: .; V gene: TRBV5-1; CDR3 DNA: TGCGCCAGCAGTTCCGGGCCTGTTAACACCTACGAGCAGTACTTC; CDR3 protein: CASSSGPVNTYEQYF
J gene: TRBJ2-1; clone size: .; D gene: TRBD2; V gene: TRBV4-1; CDR3 DNA: TGCGCCAGCAGCTGGACTAGCAATCCCTACAATGAGCAGTTCTTC; CDR3 protein: CASSWTSNPYNEQFF
J gene: TRBJ2-7; clone size: .; D gene: .; V gene: TRBV4-2; CDR3 DNA: TGTGCCAGCAGCCAAGATACCAGGGCCCCCTACGAGCAGTACTTC; CDR3 protein: CASSQDTRAPYEQYF
J gene: TRBJ2-1; clone size: .; D gene: TRBD1; V gene: TRBV7-9; CDR3 DNA: TGTGCCAGCAGCCCTCGACAGGGGATCCCCTACAATGAGCAGTTCTTC; CDR3 protein: CASSPRQGIPYNEQFF
J gene: TRBJ2-5; clone size: .; D gene: .; V gene: TRBV2; CDR3 DNA: TGTGCCAGCGCGGTCAAGCAAGAGACCCAGTACTTC; CDR3 protein: CASAVKQETQYF
J gene: TRBJ2-3; clone size: .; D gene: .; V gene: TRBV7-6; CDR3 DNA: TGTGCCAGCAGCTTAGCGGGACACTCCACAGATACGCAGTATTTT; CDR3 protein: CASSLAGHSTDTQYF
J gene: TRBJ1-2; clone size: .; D gene: .; V gene: TRBV5-4; CDR3 DNA: TGTGCCAGCAGCTTGGGCAGGGCTGGCTATGGCTACACCTTC; CDR3 protein: CASSLGRAGYGYTF
J gene: TRBJ2-1; clone size: .; D gene: .; V gene: TRBV5-1; CDR3 DNA: TGCGCCAGCAGCTTGAGGACCCCGGGGGTCAATGAGCAGTTCTTC; CDR3 protein: CASSLRTPGVNEQFF
J gene: TRBJ1-2; clone size: .; D gene: .; V gene: TRBV9; CDR3 DNA: TGTGCCAGCAGCGCACGTACCGGGGCTGATTCTAACTATGGCTACACCTTC; CDR3 protein: CASSARTGADSNYGYTF
J gene: TRBJ2-3; clone size: .; D gene: TRBD2; V gene: TRBV6-5; CDR3 DNA: TGTGCCAGCATGGGGACTAGCGGGGCGCAAACGCAGTATTTT; CDR3 protein: CASMGTSGAQTQYF
J gene: TRBJ2-7; clone size: once; D gene: .; V gene: TRBV6-5; CDR3 DNA: TGTGCCAGCAGTTACTCGTGGCAGGACTCCTACGAGCAGTACTTC; CDR3 protein: CASSYSWQDSYEQYF
J gene: TRBJ1-2; clone size: .; D gene: TRBD1; V gene: TRBV3-1/TRBV3-2; CDR3 DNA: TGTGCCAGCAGTACAGGGGGCAGTAACTATGGCTACACCTTC; CDR3 protein: CASSTGGSNYGYTF
J gene: TRBJ2-1; clone size: .; D gene: .; V gene: TRBV9; CDR3 DNA: TGTGCCAGCACCCAGGGTAAAGGGTACAATGAGCAGTTCTTC; CDR3 protein: CASTQGKGYNEQFF
J gene: TRBJ1-5; clone size: .; D gene: TRBD1; V gene: TRBV18; CDR3 DNA: TGTGCCAGCTCCCCGGACAGGGCGGCTCAGCCCCAGCATTTT; CDR3 protein: CASSPDRAAQPQHF
J gene: TRBJ1-2; clone size: .; D gene: .; V gene: TRBV12-3/TRBV12-4; CDR3 DNA: TGTGCCAGCACCCAGACAGTTAACTATGGCTACACCTTC; CDR3 protein: CASTQTVNYGYTF
J gene: TRBJ2-1; clone size: .; D gene: TRBD2; V gene: TRBV5-5; CDR3 DNA: TGTGCCAGCAGCCCCGGACTAGCGGGGGCGGGCCATGAGCAGTTCTTC; CDR3 protein: CASSPGLAGAGHEQFF
J gene: TRBJ1-4; clone size: .; D gene: .; V gene: TRBV6-5; CDR3 DNA: TGTGCCAGCAGTTTCGACCCAGACGATGAAAAACTGTTTTTT; CDR3 protein: CASSFDPDDEKLFF
J gene: TRBJ1-2; clone size: once; D gene: .; V gene: TRBV29-1; CDR3 DNA: TGCAGCGTTGAAACAGACCGGTATGGCTACACCTTC; CDR3 protein: CSVETDRYGYTF
J gene: TRBJ1-1; clone size: .; D gene: TRBD1; V gene: TRBV6-6; CDR3 DNA: TGTGCCAGCTGTCCGACCGGACAGGGGCAAGGGAACACTGAAGCTTTCTTT; CDR3 protein: CASCPTGQGQGNTEAFF
J gene: TRBJ1-1; clone size: .; D gene: .; V gene: TRBV5-6; CDR3 DNA: TGTGCCAGCAGCTTCTTAAGGGGCGCTGAAGCTTTCTTT; CDR3 protein: CASSFLRGAEAFF
J gene: TRBJ2-5; clone size: once; D gene: TRBD2; V gene: TRBV9; CDR3 DNA: TGTGCCAGCAGCGTAGGAAGGGGACTAGGGGTTGAGACCCAGTACTTC; CDR3 protein: CASSVGRGLGVETQYF
J gene: TRBJ1-2; clone size: .; D gene: .; V gene: TRBV27; CDR3 DNA: TGTGCCAGCGCCACGGGACACTACTATGGCTACACCTTC; CDR3 protein: CASATGHYYGYTF
J gene: TRBJ1-5; clone size: .; D gene: .; V gene: TRBV4-3; CDR3 DNA: TGCGCCAGCAGCCAAGAGGTTTCCAGGGACAATCAGCCCCAGCATTTT; CDR3 protein: CASSQEVSRDNQPQHF
J gene: TRBJ2-7; clone size: .; D gene: TRBD1; V gene: TRBV7-8; CDR3 DNA: TGTGCCAGCAGAGACGGACGGACAGGGGGCTACGAGCAGTACTTC; CDR3 protein: CASRDGRTGGYEQYF
J gene: TRBJ2-3; clone size: .; D gene: TRBD2; V gene: TRBV5-1; CDR3 DNA: TGCGCCAGCAGCTTGTCGGGGGGGAGCACAGATACGCAGTATTTT; CDR3 protein: CASSLSGGSTDTQYF
J gene: TRBJ2-7; clone size: .; D gene: .; V gene: TRBV5-1; CDR3 DNA: TGCGCCAGCAGCTTGGACGGTACCTACGAGCAGTACTTC; CDR3 protein: CASSLDGTYEQYF
J gene: TRBJ2-7; clone size: once; D gene: .; V gene: TRBV20-1; CDR3 DNA: TGCAGTGCTAAGGACGCCCACGAGCAGTACTTC; CDR3 protein: CSAKDAHEQYF
J gene: TRBJ1-3; clone size: .; D gene: .; V gene: TRBV15; CDR3 DNA: TGTGCCACCAGCAGAGAAACGGGCTCTGGAAACACCATATATTTT; CDR3 protein: CATSRETGSGNTIYF
J gene: TRBJ2-3; clone size: once; D gene: TRBD2; V gene: TRBV5-4; CDR3 DNA: TGTGCCAGCAGCCCGGGACTAGCGTCATTCACAGATACGCAGTATTTT; CDR3 protein: CASSPGLASFTDTQYF
J gene: TRBJ1-1; clone size: few; D gene: TRBD1; V gene: TRBV2; CDR3 DNA: TGTGCCAGCAGTGAGGACAGGGGCACTGAAGCTTTCTTT; CDR3 protein: CASSEDRGTEAFF
J gene: TRBJ1-1; clone size: .; D gene: TRBD1; V gene: TRBV5-1; CDR3 DNA: TGCGCCAGCAGCTGGGACAGGGGTGAAGCTTTCTTT; CDR3 protein: CASSWDRGEAFF
J gene: TRBJ1-1; clone size: .; D gene: .; V gene: TRBV5-6; CDR3 DNA: TGTGCCAGCAGGGCGGGGACTGAAGCTTTCTTT; CDR3 protein: CASRAGTEAFF
J gene: TRBJ2-3; clone size: .; D gene: TRBD1; V gene: TRBV6-2/TRBV6-3; CDR3 DNA: TGTGCCAGCAGTTACTCCCTAGGGACAGGGGACACAGATACGCAGTATTTT; CDR3 protein: CASSYSLGTGDTDTQYF
J gene: TRBJ2-3; clone size: .; D gene: .; V gene: TRBV5-1; CDR3 DNA: TGCGCCAGCAGCTCAGGGTATCGGACAGATACGCAGTATTTT; CDR3 protein: CASSSGYRTDTQYF
J gene: TRBJ1-1; clone size: .; D gene: .; V gene: TRBV12-5; CDR3 DNA: TGTGCTAGTGGTTTGCCCCGCGTGGGGGTGAACACTGAAGCTTTCTTT; CDR3 protein: CASGLPRVGVNTEAFF
J gene: TRBJ2-5; clone size: .; D gene: .; V gene: TRBV6-5; CDR3 DNA: TGTGCCAGCAGTCCACGCTTCAAAGAGACCCAGTACTTC; CDR3 protein: CASSPRFKETQYF
J gene: TRBJ1-6; clone size: .; D gene: TRBD1; V gene: TRBV7-2; CDR3 DNA: TGTGCCAGCAGCTTAGCCCTACCCCGGACAGGGTATAATTCACCCCTCCACTTT; CDR3 protein: CASSLALPRTGYNSPLHF
J gene: TRBJ2-3; clone size: .; D gene: TRBD2; V gene: TRBV29-1; CDR3 DNA: TGCAGCGTTGAGGGTATCGGGCGGGGGGTTGTAGATACGCAGTATTTT; CDR3 protein: CSVEGIGRGVVDTQYF
J gene: TRBJ1-2; clone size: .; D gene: .; V gene: TRBV9; CDR3 DNA: TGTGCCAGCAGCGTAGAGGATACAGGGGGCTACACCTTC; CDR3 protein: CASSVEDTGGYTF
J gene: TRBJ1-2; clone size: .; D gene: TRBD1; V gene: TRBV18; CDR3 DNA: TGTGCCAGCTCACCCGGGACAGATGGCTACACCTTC; CDR3 protein: CASSPGTDGYTF
J gene: TRBJ2-1; clone size: .; D gene: .; V gene: TRBV4-1; CDR3 DNA: TGCGCCAGCAGCCAAGAGGGAGTGAATGAGCAGTTCTTC; CDR3 protein: CASSQEGVNEQFF
J gene: TRBJ2-3; clone size: .; D gene: TRBD2; V gene: TRBV5-4; CDR3 DNA: TGTGCCAGCAGCCGAGGGACTAGCGGGGCCACAGATACGCAGTATTTT; CDR3 protein: CASSRGTSGATDTQYF
J gene: TRBJ2-5; clone size: .; D gene: .; V gene: TRBV5-1; CDR3 DNA: TGCGCCAGCAGCTTGGAGGGTGCGGTAACAGAGACCCAGTACTTC; CDR3 protein: CASSLEGAVTETQYF
J gene: TRBJ1-4; clone size: .; D gene: .; V gene: TRBV18; CDR3 DNA: TGTGCCAGCTCACAACTCGCAGGGGTGTCTGAAAAACTGTTTTTT; CDR3 protein: CASSQLAGVSEKLFF
J gene: TRBJ2-5; clone size: .; D gene: TRBD2; V gene: TRBV10-3; CDR3 DNA: TGTGCCATCAGTGAGAGGCTAGCGGTGGGGGAGACCCAGTACTTC; CDR3 protein: CAISERLAVGETQYF
J gene: TRBJ2-5; clone size: .; D gene: .; V gene: TRBV12-3/TRBV12-4; CDR3 DNA: TGTGCCAGCGCCAGGGGAAAGGTAGAGACCCAGTACTTC; CDR3 protein: CASARGKVETQYF
J gene: TRBJ1-2; clone size: .; D gene: .; V gene: TRBV14; CDR3 DNA: TGTGCCAGCAGCCAAGTTAGGGCGCGTGGCTACACCTTC; CDR3 protein: CASSQVRARGYTF